Shown below are 8 T cell receptor beta chains from a single sample sequenced in a study of tumor-infiltrating lymphocytes in primary liver carcinoma. Production of TCR beta cDNA used approximately 480 ng total RNA together with a constant-region primer. Sequencing libraries for TCR beta derived from three nested multiplex PCR rounds that used slightly modified ARM-PCR. Use of TRBV1-TRBV30 forward primers with a C-beta reverse primer characterized the first two PCR rounds, which lasted nine to eleven cycles each. TCRdb re-called the multiplex PCR reads through MiXCR, storing one row per CDR3 protein. The sample has about 320,000 distinct CDR3 sequences, 65% seen once. Germline DNA was also extracted, and blood RNA was taken from unsorted whole blood. The specimen was peripheral blood. All receptors come from a man in his forties or fifties with primary liver carcinoma and hepatitis B virus infection.

This clonotype was seen ten or more times. The chain recombines TRBV4-2 with TRBJ2-1; possible D gene TRBD1, 6 bases. The germline V and J ends were trimmed by 0 bases and 10 bases, with 13 bases remaining between them. The CDR3 runs 14 residues. The V gene's germline CDR1 is LGHNA and CDR2 YNFKEQ. This chain's CDR3 is CASSQEVTGWEQFF. Written as DNA, the CDR3 is TGTGCCAGCAGCCAAGAAGTAACAGGGTGGGAGCAGTTCTTC.

This clonotype was picked up many times. This chain joins TRBV12-3 or TRBV12-4 and TRBJ1-1; TRBD1 aligns across 7 bases. There are 14 residues in the CDR3. The ends lost 4 bases at V and 2 bases at J; junction bases unmatched: 4. CDR3 protein: CASSSGQRNTEAFF. In nucleotides, the CDR3 is TGTGCCAGCAGTTCGGGACAGCGAAACACTGAAGCTTTCTTT.

Remarks on this clonotype: A much larger clonotype is one base distant, so this may be a read error. This sequence joins TRBV6-2 or TRBV6-3 and TRBJ1-2; D remains unclear. CDR1 and CDR2 (germline): MNHEY, SVGEGT. The CDR3 has 13 amino acids. Trimming cost V 9 bases and J 2 bases, with 13 bases left between them. The CDR3 bases are TGTGCCAGAAGTCAGGACGGGAACTATGGCTACACCTTC. It codes for CARSQDGNYGYTF.

A word on this clonotype: One junction end does not reproduce the germline sequence, and a read error may be involved. J is TRBJ1-6 and V is TRBV6-6; 10 bases fit TRBD1. Germline CDR1 and CDR2: MNHNY and SVGAGI (reference sequence). The CDR3 runs 14 residues. The CDR3 nucleotides are TGTGTCAGCAGGGACAGGGGAAGCAATTCACCCCTCCACTTT. Protein product: CVSRDRGSNSPLHF.

Comments on this clonotype: Since no conserved phenylalanine or tryptophan closes the CDR3, a read error is the likely cause. The DNA is left out, because the CDR3 cannot be placed on it with certainty; the CDR3 is given as TCRdb lists it. The rearrangement joins TRBV6-6 to TRBJ1-5. From its first to its last residue, the CDR3 has 13 amino acids. CDR1 is MNHNY and CDR2 is SVGAGI in the germline V gene (reference sequence). CDR3 in amino acids: CASSYSMVQPRYS.

Remarks on this clonotype: A much larger clone sits a single nucleotide away, making a read error possible. V is TRBV4-2 and J is TRBJ2-2; D is unresolved. Germline CDR1 and CDR2: LGHNA and YNFKEQ. The CDR3 totals 13 residues. The V and J ends lost 7 bases and 7 bases respectively, with 13 bases between them. This chain's CDR3 is CASNIRGIGELFF. The CDR3 DNA sequence: TGTGCCAGCAACATACGTGGTATCGGGGAGCTGTTTTTT.

For this clonotype: Since no conserved phenylalanine or tryptophan closes the CDR3, a read error is the likely cause. Because the CDR3's place on the DNA is in doubt, the DNA is left out and the CDR3 is given as listed by TCRdb. This sequence joins TRBV6-1 and TRBJ2-1. Both ends counted, the CDR3 spans 14 residues. Germline V CDR1 and CDR2: MNHNS, SASEGT. CDR3 protein: CASSVDPRSNEHFC.

On this clonotype: This may be a read error, as it is one base from a much larger clone. The chain employs TRBV12-3 or TRBV12-4 and TRBJ1-3; 9 positions agree with TRBD1. The CDR3 spans 14 residues. The CDR3 DNA reads TGTGTCAGCACGGACAGGGGACCTGGAAACACCATATATTTT. Encoded protein: CVSTDRGPGNTIYF.